The 17 T cell receptor beta chains listed next were all sequenced from one sample in a study of cytomegalovirus exposure and HLA in healthy donors. Clones were sequenced by immunoSEQ multiplex PCR, and TCRdb holds only the in-frame ones, with some missing. The sample holds roughly 330,000 clones; roughly nine tenths are singletons and the top ten take roughly 1.1%. The sequencing input was PBMCs. All receptors come from a woman younger than 45 in good health and CMV-seropositive.

This clone has only one observation. The chain carries TRBV9 and TRBJ2-7, with 11 bases lining up with TRBD2. The length of the CDR3 is 16 residues. The germline gives CDR1 SGDLS, CDR2 YYNGEE. With V trimmed by 0 bases and J by 5 bases, 7 bases remained unmatched. CDR3 nucleotides: TGTGCCAGCAGCGTAGCGCGTAGCGGGGGGGAAAACGAGCAGTACTTC. As protein: CASSVARSGGENEQYF.

The chain carries TRBV6-1 and TRBJ1-1; D remains unclear. Trimming pared 6 bases from V and 4 bases from J, leaving 12 bases between. This CDR3 contains 13 residues. Looked up from germline, CDR1 is MNHNS and CDR2 is SASEGT. The CDR3 DNA is TGTGCCAGCAGCATCCAGTTGCTCACTGAAGCTTTCTTT. This translates into CASSIQLLTEAFF.

In its sample, this clone was seen once. The chain employs TRBV27 and TRBJ1-1; maybe TRBD1 (6 bases). Trimming stripped 6 bases from V and 4 bases from J, with 15 bases between. Germline V gene sequence: CDR1 MNHEY, CDR2 SMNVEV (reference sequence). The CDR3 covers 14 residues. The CDR3: CASRPDRRSTEAFF. The DNA of the CDR3 is TGTGCCAGCAGGCCCGACAGGCGTTCCACTGAAGCTTTCTTT.

The chain couples TRBV29-1 to TRBJ2-2; maybe TRBD2 (5 bases). Germline loops: CDR1 SQVTM, CDR2 ANQGSEA. The V and J ends lost 1 base and 0 bases respectively, with 12 bases between them. The CDR3 contains 16 residues. The chain's CDR3 is CSVEGTPFANTGELFF. The CDR3 DNA sequence: TGCAGCGTTGAAGGGACTCCCTTCGCGAACACCGGGGAGCTGTTTTTT.

The rearrangement uses TRBV4-1 and TRBJ1-1; D is perhaps TRBD1 (5 bases). This CDR3 spans 13 amino acids. Trimming left V 6 bases short and J 4 bases short, with 12 bases between. CDR1 and CDR2 (germline): MGHRA, YSYEKL. The CDR3: CASRQQVTTEAFF. For the CDR3, the DNA is TGCGCCAGCAGGCAACAGGTTACCACTGAAGCTTTCTTT.

V is TRBV2 and J is TRBJ2-2, with D maybe TRBD1 (6 bases). Trimming cost V 4 bases and J 0 bases, with 12 bases left between them. This CDR3 region has 16 residues. Germline CDR1 SNHLY, CDR2 FYNNEI. The CDR3 here is CASSGQDSSNTGELFF. CDR3 DNA sequence: TGTGCCAGCAGTGGTCAGGACAGTTCGAACACCGGGGAGCTGTTTTTT.

The chain carries TRBV5-4 and TRBJ2-7; D is tentatively TRBD1 or TRBD2 (5 bases each). V was shortened by 1 base and J by 2 bases, with 13 bases between the two germline ends. CDR3 length equals 15 residues. Looked up from germline, CDR1 is SGHNT and CDR2 is YYREEE (reference sequence). The CDR3 nucleotides are TGTGCCAGCAGCTTGCGAGGGACCCCCGCCTACGAGCAGTACTTC. It is translated as CASSLRGTPAYEQYF.

The V and J genes are TRBV4-1 and TRBJ1-4, with 7 bases fitting TRBD1. This CDR3 is 14 amino acids long. V dropped 0 bases and J dropped 5; count of bases not matched to a gene: 0. Germline V gene data show CDR1 as MGHRA and CDR2 as YSYEKL. CDR3 sequence: CASSQEGQNEKLFF. CDR3 DNA: TGCGCCAGCAGCCAAGAGGGACAGAATGAAAAACTGTTTTTT.

The chain couples TRBV11-2 to TRBJ2-7, with D possibly matching TRBD2 (5 bases). Trimming left V 4 bases short and J 0 bases short, with 16 bases between. The CDR3 totals 16 residues. CDR1 SGHAT and CDR2 FQNNGV come from the germline V gene. In nucleotides, the CDR3 is TGTGCCAGCAGCTCGTACGACTACGGAAACTCCTACGAGCAGTACTTC. This sequence encodes CASSSYDYGNSYEQYF.

The rearrangement uses TRBV15 and TRBJ1-2, with D hard to call. Germline V gene lookup returns CDR1 LNHNV and CDR2 YYDKDF (reference sequence). The CDR3 sequence is 13 residues long. V was shortened by 0 bases and J by 3 bases, with 5 bases between the two germline ends. In DNA form, the CDR3 reads TGTGCCACCAGCAGAGATGGGGACTATGGCTACACCTTC. Protein sequence: CATSRDGDYGYTF. Using reference TRBV15 and TRBJ1-2 for the parts outside the CDR3, the full variable domain is DAMVIQNPRYQVTQFGKPVTLSCSQTLNHNVMYWYQQKSSQAPKLLFHYYDKDFNNEADTPDNFQSRRPNTSFCFLDIRSPGLGDTAMYLCATSRDGDYGYTFGSGTRLTVV.

This chain links TRBV19 with TRBJ2-7; no reliable D call. Germline CDR1 LNHDA, CDR2 SQIVND (reference sequence). Trimming took 8 bases from V and 0 from J, leaving 11 bases between them. The CDR3 loop spans 13 amino acids. The CDR3 sequence: CASGSGGSYEQYF. The CDR3 DNA reads TGTGCCAGTGGCAGTGGCGGCTCCTACGAGCAGTACTTC.

This clone has only a few counts. The chain joins TRBV7-3 to TRBJ2-3, with 7 bases identical to TRBD1. This CDR3 comprises 13 residues. Germline V gene data show CDR1 as SGHTA and CDR2 as FQGTGA. The V segment lost 5 bases and the J segment 4 bases; nucleotides outside the gene matches: 3. The CDR3 spells CASSRDSSDTQYF. CDR3 in DNA: TGTGCCAGCAGCAGGGACAGTTCAGATACGCAGTATTTT. The variable domain in full, with the rest retrieved from reference TRBV7-3 and TRBJ2-3, is GAGVSQTPSNKVTEKGKYVELRCDPISGHTALYWYRQSLGQGPEFLIYFQGTGAADDSGLPNDRFFAVRPEGSVSTLKIQRTERGDSAVYLCASSRDSSDTQYFGPGTRLTVL.

The rearrangement joins TRBV30 to TRBJ2-7; 8 nucleotides align to TRBD2. The CDR3 contains 13 residues. V was pared by 0 bases and J by 2 bases, with 0 bases of the junction left unmatched. Germline V CDR1 and CDR2: GTSNPN, SVGIG (reference sequence). CDR3 nucleotides: TGTGCCTGGAGTGTCGGGGGGGCCTACGAGCAGTACTTC. It yields the protein CAWSVGGAYEQYF. Filled out from reference TRBV30 and TRBJ2-7, the complete variable domain reads SQTIHQWPATLVQPVGSPLSLECTVEGTSNPNLYWYRQAAGRGLQLLFYSVGIGQISSEVPQNLSASRPQDRQFILSSKKLLLSDSGFYLCAWSVGGAYEQYFGPGTRLTVT.

CDR3 amino acids: CASSQDFQPGTKSTDTQYF. CDR3 nucleotides: TGCGCCAGCAGCCAAGATTTTCAACCTGGGACAAAAAGCACAGATACGCAGTATTTT. This chain connects TRBV4-1 to TRBJ2-3; D perhaps matches TRBD1 (6 bases). Per germline, CDR1 MGHRA and CDR2 YSYEKL. This CDR3 contains 19 residues. Between the trimmed V and J ends, which lost 0 bases and 0 bases, there was a span of 19 bases.

The rearrangement links TRBV7-8 to TRBJ2-7; a weak D match, TRBD1 (6 bases). The CDR3 totals 16 residues. V gave up 2 bases and J gave up 7 bases, with 21 bases separating them. The germline V gene has CDR1 SGHVS and CDR2 FQNEAQ. The CDR3 loop is CASSLLSGTRTSEQYF. DNA of the CDR3: TGTGCCAGCAGCTTATTGTCCGGGACACGCACTAGTGAGCAGTACTTC.

The rearrangement links TRBV10-2 to TRBJ1-6, with D uncertain. Per the germline V gene, CDR1 is WSHSY and CDR2 is SAAADI. The germline V and J ends were trimmed by 3 bases and 15 bases, with 12 bases remaining between them. This CDR3 is 12 amino acids long. CDR3 nucleotide sequence: TGCGCCAGCAGTGATCGTAGTGAGCTCCTCCACTTT. It is translated as CASSDRSELLHF.

The V call is TRBV10-2, the J call TRBJ2-7; TRBD2 is a possible D gene (6 bases). The germline gives CDR1 WSHSY, CDR2 SAAADI. This CDR3 has 14 amino acids. Trimming left V 2 bases short and J 2 bases short, with 10 bases between. The CDR3 here is CASSELGGTYEQYF. CDR3 sequence (DNA): TGCGCCAGCAGTGAGCTGGGGGGTACCTACGAGCAGTACTTC.